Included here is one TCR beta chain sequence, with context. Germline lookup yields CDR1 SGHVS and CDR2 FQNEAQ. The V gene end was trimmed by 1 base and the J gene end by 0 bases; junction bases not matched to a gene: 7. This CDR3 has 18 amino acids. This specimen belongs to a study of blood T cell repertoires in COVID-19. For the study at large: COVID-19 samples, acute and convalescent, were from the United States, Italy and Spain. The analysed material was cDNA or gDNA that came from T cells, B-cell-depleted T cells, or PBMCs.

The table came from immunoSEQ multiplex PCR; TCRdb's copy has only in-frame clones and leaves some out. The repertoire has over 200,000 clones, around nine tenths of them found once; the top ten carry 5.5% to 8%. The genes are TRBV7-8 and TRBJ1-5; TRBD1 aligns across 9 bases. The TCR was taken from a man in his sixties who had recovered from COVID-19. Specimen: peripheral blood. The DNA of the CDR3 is TGTGCCAGCAGCTTAGGGTCCGGGACAGGGTATAGCAATCAGCCCCAGCATTTT. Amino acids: CASSLGSGTGYSNQPQHF.